The clone carrying this T cell receptor (beta chain) was seen a few times. This sample is part of a study of naive and memory T cell subsets. Blood and skin TCR RNA was reverse transcribed with alpha and beta constant primers. TCRdb re-called the 5' RACE reads with MiXCR, one entry per CDR3 protein. The data hold more than 20,000 distinct CDR3 sequences, with 4% to 4.5% observed a single time. RNA was extracted from approximately 2.6 ml of whole blood of healthy adults. An oligonucleotide containing a UMI was ligated to the 3' end of TCR cDNA. Cells were not sorted; total RNA input targeted roughly 1 to 1,100 ng. This receptor was taken from a male donor in good health.

CDR3 nucleotide sequence: TGTGCCAGTAAGGGGACGAGAGACACCGGGGAGCTGTTTTTT. It translates to CASKGTRDTGELFF. This rearrangement joins TRBV19 to TRBJ2-2; the D call may be TRBD1 or TRBD2 (5 bases each). Trimming shortened V by 7 bases and J by 3 bases, and 12 bases separated the two germline ends. CDR1 and CDR2 (germline): LNHDA, SQIVND (reference sequence). The CDR3 spans 14 residues.